This TCR beta chain was sequenced for a study of shared clonotypes between healthy human individuals. Whole-study results and caveats: The rarefaction results pointed to incomplete sorted-subset sequencing despite large depth. Generation probabilities of non-shared clonotypes were lower (relative to those shared by all four donors).

Trimming took off 7 bases at V and 7 bases at J, with 23 bases between the two ends. The CDR3 extends over 15 amino acids. Germline CDR1 is SGHVS and CDR2 is FQNEAQ. The method was immunoSEQ multiplex PCR; TCRdb's version includes in-frame clones alone and lacks a portion of them. This table has roughly 2,300,000 clones, 85% to 95% appearing once. A remark on this clone: Its matching antigen is unknown.

The chain couples TRBV7-8 to TRBJ2-7, with D tentatively TRBD1 or TRBD2 (5 bases each). Sequenced material: naive CD4+ T cells from PBMCs. Subset defined: CD45RA+ positively selected. The source is a young man in good health. Some clones in this sample may be carry-over from other donors' samples. The CDR3 DNA reads as TGTGCCAGCACCCTATCGGGAAAGGGGTGGTCAGAGCAGTACTTC. Protein product: CASTLSGKGWSEQYF.